The T cell receptor beta chain under discussion was sequenced for a study of blood T cell repertoires in COVID-19. Across the whole study: From the United States, Italy and Spain came samples of acute and convalescent COVID-19.

TCRdb's copy holds only in-frame clones and misses some; the assay was immunoSEQ multiplex PCR. The sample contains about 330,000 clones, roughly 89% of which appear only once. Germline values: CDR1 MNHEY, CDR2 SVGAGI. The CDR3 has 15 residues. V dropped 0 bases and J dropped 5 bases, with 13 bases sitting between them. This clonotype originated in a man younger than 45 with COVID-19, enrolled during active disease. What was sequenced was peripheral blood. The chain is built from TRBV6-5 and TRBJ2-5; D uncertain. The CDR3 region has the DNA TGTGCCAGCAGTTACTCGATGTGGCAGGTTGAGACCCAGTACTTC. It encodes CASSYSMWQVETQYF.